The clone carrying this TCR beta chain is a singleton in its sample. These data belong to a study of CD4 and CD8 cells across lung adenocarcinoma regions. The V gene lost 3 bases and the J gene lost 5 bases, with 7 bases spanning the gap. Germline V gives CDR1 MNHEY, CDR2 SMNVEV (reference sequence). This CDR3 comprises 13 residues. Samples came from patients with localized non-small cell lung adenocarcinoma. TCRdb passed the PCR reads through MiXCR, listing each CDR3 protein once. Here the sample spans 23,000 or so distinct CDR3 sequences, 53% being singletons. Sequencing used CD8+ T cells from the center of a lung tumor. The source is a male donor with lung adenocarcinoma. The CD4 and CD8 labels of this study may be unreliable. This chain links TRBV27 with TRBJ2-2, with D unclear. The CDR3 loop is CASSLGITGELFF. In DNA, the CDR3 is TGTGCCAGCAGTTTGGGAATAACCGGGGAGCTGTTTTTT.